A single sample gave rise to the 27 T cell receptor beta chains below, sequenced in a study of OX40 agonist ivuxolimab in advanced cancers. Library construction relied on the immunoSEQ multiplex PCR assay. TCRdb holds this immuneACCESS table with in-frame rearrangements only. Some clones are missing; in checked studies, unresolved V genes explain under half, and the rest has no known cause. The table for this sample lists 50,000 or so clones; 85% to 90% of them were counted only once. In total, the top ten clones hold 31% of the sample. The sequencing here drew on CD4+ or CD8+ T cells sorted from blood, taken in a trial of the OX40 agonist ivuxolimab. These receptors were taken from an adult with an advanced solid tumor such as melanoma, head and neck, liver or kidney cancer.

The chain couples TRBV11-2 to TRBJ2-2, with 7 bases fitting TRBD1. Per the germline V gene, CDR1 is SGHAT and CDR2 is FQNNGV. This CDR3 is built from 19 residues. The trim removed 5 bases at V and 0 bases at J, leaving 15 bases unmatched. The CDR3 DNA sequence: TGTGCCAGCAGCCATTTCGGGACAGCATCCTTCGCGAACACCGGGGAGCTGTTTTTT. Its protein is CASSHFGTASFANTGELFF.

This chain joins TRBV7-9 and TRBJ1-5, with no clear D. Germline loops: CDR1 SEHNR, CDR2 FQNEAQ (reference sequence). CDR3 length: 14 amino acids. V lost 4 bases and J lost 4, with 11 bases in between. In DNA, the CDR3 is TGTGCCAGCAGCTCACTAGACGGGAATCAGCCCCAGCATTTT. Its protein product is CASSSLDGNQPQHF.

The V gene is TRBV19, the J gene TRBJ2-7, with 10 positions matching TRBD1. The CDR3 covers 15 residues. Germline-derived CDR1 and CDR2 are LNHDA and SQIVND (reference sequence). Losses at the gene ends were 3 bases for V and 3 bases for J; bases not matched to a gene: 5. CDR3 sequence reads: CASSMGTGVIYEQYF. The CDR3 DNA follows: TGTGCCAGTAGTATGGGGACAGGGGTTATCTACGAGCAGTACTTC.

The chain employs TRBV4-1 and TRBJ2-2, with a weak D call TRBD2 (6 bases). The V and J ends lost 4 bases and 7 bases respectively, with 28 bases between them. CDR1 is MGHRA, CDR2 YSYEKL, per germline. CDR3 length equals 19 residues. The CDR3 DNA follows: TGCGCCAGCAGCCTAAGCGTGTGGGAGGTAACAGGCGGAGGCGGGGAGCTGTTTTTT. The encoded protein is CASSLSVWEVTGGGGELFF.

This clone was seen once. The chain carries TRBV7-9 and TRBJ2-3; no clear D gene. Germline lookup yields CDR1 SEHNR and CDR2 FQNEAQ (reference sequence). The CDR3 runs to 14 residues. Trimming removed 5 bases from V and 2 bases from J, with 11 bases in between. The CDR3 spells CASSHWTDTDTQYF. The CDR3 bases are TGTGCCAGCAGCCACTGGACCGACACAGATACGCAGTATTTT.

This clone was detected only once. The CDR3 here is CASSHLGQGAVGTEAFF. CDR3 in DNA: TGCGCCAGCAGCCACCTAGGACAGGGGGCCGTTGGCACTGAAGCTTTCTTT. This chain links TRBV4-1 with TRBJ1-1, with 11 nucleotides matching TRBD1. The CDR3 consists of 17 residues. The V and J ends lost 3 bases and 4 bases, in that order; junction bases with no gene match: 10. The germline V gene encodes CDR1 MGHRA and CDR2 YSYEKL.

The rearrangement uses TRBV29-1 and TRBJ2-1, with 7 bases matching TRBD1. With 4 bases clipped from V and 4 bases from J, the junction kept 1 base outside the gene matches. Germline-derived CDR1 and CDR2 are SQVTM and ANQGSEA. This CDR3 region has 12 residues. The CDR3 is CSVGQGYNEQFF. The CDR3 DNA follows: TGCAGCGTTGGACAGGGTTACAATGAGCAGTTCTTC.

The V gene is TRBV19, the J gene TRBJ1-3, with a tentative D call TRBD1 (5 bases). Germline loops: CDR1 LNHDA, CDR2 SQIVND (reference sequence). V lost 3 bases and J lost 0, with 9 bases in between. The CDR3 runs 15 residues. The CDR3 sequence: CASSISDNSGNTIYF. The CDR3 nucleotides read TGTGCCAGTAGTATCTCGGACAACTCTGGAAACACCATATATTTT.

The chain employs TRBV6-1 and TRBJ1-5; unclear D gene. This CDR3 is built from 15 residues. V was clipped by 2 bases and J by 2 bases, with 10 bases between them. The germline CDR1 and CDR2 sequences are MNHNS and SASEGT. CDR3 bases: TGTGCCAGCAGTGAATATCGGGAAGGCAATCAGCCCCAGCATTTT. Translation: CASSEYREGNQPQHF.

The J gene is TRBJ2-7, the V gene TRBV18; TRBD2 matches 8 bases. The CDR3 consists of 12 residues. With V trimmed by 3 bases and J by 7 bases, 2 bases remained unmatched. The germline V gene encodes CDR1 KGHSH and CDR2 LQKENI. The CDR3 bases are TGTGCCAGCTCACCCCGGGAGGGAGAGCAGTACTTC. It is translated as CASSPREGEQYF.

This sequence joins TRBV6-5 and TRBJ2-1; 13 positions match TRBD2. The ends lost 7 bases at V and 5 bases at J; junction bases unmatched: 5. This CDR3 contains 15 residues. Germline V gene sequence: CDR1 MNHEY, CDR2 SVGAGI. The CDR3 is CASNAGTSGNNEQFF. The CDR3, as DNA: TGTGCCAGCAATGCCGGGACTAGCGGGAACAATGAGCAGTTCTTC.

The CDR3 coding sequence is TGTGCCAGCAGCTTAGAAAGGGGTTCCGAAAAACTGTTTTTT. It encodes CASSLERGSEKLFF. The genes are TRBV7-6 and TRBJ1-4; D possibly corresponds to TRBD1 (5 bases). The ends were cut back, 1 base at V and 8 bases at J, with 11 bases in the middle. The CDR3 is made up of 14 amino acids. Germline assignment: CDR1 SGHVS and CDR2 FNYEAQ.

The chain links TRBV28 to TRBJ2-1, with 10 bases that match TRBD2. Germline CDR1 reads MDHEN; CDR2 reads SYDVKM. This CDR3 comprises 15 residues. V was pared by 5 bases and J by 3 bases, with 4 bases of the junction left unmatched. The CDR3 DNA reads TGTGCCAGCAGTCTTAGCGGGAGGATCTACAATGAGCAGTTCTTC. Residues: CASSLSGRIYNEQFF.

The V gene is TRBV19, the J gene TRBJ2-2; D call uncertain. This CDR3 is 13 amino acids long. Per the germline V gene, CDR1 is LNHDA and CDR2 is SQIVND (reference sequence). V dropped 7 bases and J dropped 4 bases, with 10 bases sitting between them. The CDR3 region has the DNA TGTGCCAGTACCAAAGGGCTCACCGGGGAGCTGTTTTTT. This translates into CASTKGLTGELFF.

This chain joins TRBV9 and TRBJ2-7; no clear D gene. Per germline, CDR1 SGDLS and CDR2 YYNGEE. Trimming took 3 bases from V and 1 from J, leaving 8 bases between them. This CDR3 spans 13 amino acids. CDR3 coding DNA: TGTGCCAGCAGCGCGGACGGATCCTACGAGCAGTACTTC. This gives the protein CASSADGSYEQYF.

J is TRBJ2-7 and V is TRBV11-2; D is unclear. The CDR3 is made up of 13 amino acids. Per germline, CDR1 SGHAT and CDR2 FQNNGV. The V end lost 2 bases, the J end lost 4 bases, and 9 bases lay between the germline ends. For the CDR3, the DNA is TGTGCCAGCAGCTTACGCCGGAATTACGAGCAGTACTTC. Its protein product is CASSLRRNYEQYF. The variable domain in full, with the rest retrieved from reference TRBV11-2 and TRBJ2-7, is EAGVAQSPRYKIIEKRQSVAFWCNPISGHATLYWYQQILGQGPKLLIQFQNNGVVDDSQLPKDRFSAERLKGVDSTLKIQPAKLEDSAVYLCASSLRRNYEQYFGPGTRLTVT.

The chain carries TRBV12-5 and TRBJ2-3; D perhaps matches TRBD2 (7 bases). Germline-derived CDR1 and CDR2 are LGHNT and FRNRAP. V was pared by 0 bases and J by 6 bases, with 16 bases between. This CDR3 contains 16 residues. CDR3 region: CASGLVAGGLFDTQYF. The CDR3, as DNA: TGTGCTAGTGGTTTGGTGGCCGGGGGGCTCTTCGATACGCAGTATTTT.

The genes are TRBV28 and TRBJ1-2, with TRBD1 matching over 7 bases. The CDR3 is 14 residues long. J lost 3 bases, V lost 4 bases, and 5 bases had no gene match. Per germline, CDR1 MDHEN and CDR2 SYDVKM. The DNA for the CDR3 is TGTGCCAGCAGTTCGATACAGGGGTACTATGGCTACACCTTC. Translation: CASSSIQGYYGYTF.

This chain links TRBV27 with TRBJ1-1; D gene ambiguous. Per the germline V gene, CDR1 is MNHEY and CDR2 is SMNVEV (reference sequence). V dropped 5 bases and J dropped 0 bases, with 10 bases sitting between them. The CDR3 is 14 residues long. Here the CDR3 reads CASSIQGMNTEAFF. CDR3 bases: TGTGCCAGCAGTATCCAAGGGATGAACACTGAAGCTTTCTTT.

J is TRBJ2-7 and V is TRBV7-9; D possibly corresponds to TRBD1 (5 bases). Per germline, CDR1 SEHNR and CDR2 FQNEAQ (reference sequence). This CDR3 region has 16 residues. The V end lost 5 bases, the J end lost 1 base, and 18 bases lay between the germline ends. The CDR3 nucleotides read TGTGCCAGCAGCCCCTCCTCAGGGATCAGATCCTACGAGCAGTACTTC. It translates to CASSPSSGIRSYEQYF.

V is TRBV19 and J is TRBJ1-5; D gene ambiguous. Germline V lookup: CDR1 LNHDA, CDR2 SQIVND (reference sequence). With 3 bases removed from V and 5 bases from J, the gap between germline ends came to 14 bases. The CDR3 runs 15 residues. The CDR3: CASSMSFGVYQPQHF. The CDR3 DNA reads TGTGCCAGTAGTATGTCTTTTGGGGTTTATCAGCCCCAGCATTTT.

The chain uses TRBV4-2 and TRBJ2-7, with unresolved D. V was trimmed by 5 bases and J by 3 bases, leaving 11 bases between them. CDR1 is LGHNA, CDR2 YNFKEQ, per germline. The CDR3 consists of 13 residues. CDR3 sequence (DNA): TGTGCCAGCAGCTCCGGTTCCCTCTACGAGCAGTACTTC. Its translation: CASSSGSLYEQYF.

This CDR3 reads CASSIMGGTGNEQFF. CDR3 coding DNA: TGTGCCAGTAGTATTATGGGGGGAACTGGGAATGAGCAGTTCTTC. V gene TRBV19 combines with J gene TRBJ2-1, with D possibly being TRBD2 (6 bases). Germline V gives CDR1 LNHDA, CDR2 SQIVND (reference sequence). V was shortened by 3 bases and J by 7 bases, with 16 bases between the two germline ends. The CDR3 spans 15 residues.

This chain uses TRBV11-2 with TRBJ1-2; D unresolved. CDR1 SGHAT and CDR2 FQNNGV come from the germline V gene. Trimming cost V 3 bases and J 13 bases, with 15 bases left between them. The CDR3 sequence is 12 residues long. CDR3 residues: CASSFPFDNCTF. For the CDR3, the DNA is TGTGCCAGCAGCTTCCCCTTCGATAATTGCACCTTC.

The chain recombines TRBV29-1 with TRBJ2-3, with no clear D. Between the trimmed V and J ends, which lost 0 bases and 0 bases, there was a span of 13 bases. There are 16 residues in the CDR3. Looked up from germline, CDR1 is SQVTM and CDR2 is ANQGSEA. This CDR3 is CSVEEASVSSTDTQYF. CDR3 bases: TGCAGCGTTGAAGAAGCGAGCGTCTCTAGCACAGATACGCAGTATTTT.

The J gene is TRBJ2-1, the V gene TRBV11-2; the D gene is possibly TRBD1 (6 bases). CDR3 length: 15 amino acids. Trimming cost V 5 bases and J 8 bases, with 19 bases left between them. Germline lookup yields CDR1 SGHAT and CDR2 FQNNGV. The CDR3 here is CASSGRGQPWDEQFF. DNA of the CDR3: TGTGCCAGCAGCGGAAGGGGACAACCCTGGGATGAGCAGTTCTTC.

Regarding this clone: The identical CDR3 is also encoded by other nucleotide sequences in the sample. The chain joins TRBV19 to TRBJ2-1; the match to TRBD2 covers 7 bases. With V trimmed by 3 bases and J by 1 base, 3 bases remained unmatched. The CDR3 loop spans 15 amino acids. Per the germline V gene, CDR1 is LNHDA and CDR2 is SQIVND (reference sequence). Here the CDR3 reads CASSMGGRSYNEQFF. The CDR3 DNA sequence: TGTGCCAGTAGTATGGGAGGGCGATCCTACAATGAGCAGTTCTTC. Drawing the rest from reference TRBV19 and TRBJ2-1, the complete variable domain is DGGITQSPKYLFRKEGQNVTLSCEQNLNHDAMYWYRQDPGQGLRLIYYSQIVNDFQKGDIAEGYSVSREKKESFPLTVTSAQKNPTAFYLCASSMGGRSYNEQFFGPGTRLTVL.